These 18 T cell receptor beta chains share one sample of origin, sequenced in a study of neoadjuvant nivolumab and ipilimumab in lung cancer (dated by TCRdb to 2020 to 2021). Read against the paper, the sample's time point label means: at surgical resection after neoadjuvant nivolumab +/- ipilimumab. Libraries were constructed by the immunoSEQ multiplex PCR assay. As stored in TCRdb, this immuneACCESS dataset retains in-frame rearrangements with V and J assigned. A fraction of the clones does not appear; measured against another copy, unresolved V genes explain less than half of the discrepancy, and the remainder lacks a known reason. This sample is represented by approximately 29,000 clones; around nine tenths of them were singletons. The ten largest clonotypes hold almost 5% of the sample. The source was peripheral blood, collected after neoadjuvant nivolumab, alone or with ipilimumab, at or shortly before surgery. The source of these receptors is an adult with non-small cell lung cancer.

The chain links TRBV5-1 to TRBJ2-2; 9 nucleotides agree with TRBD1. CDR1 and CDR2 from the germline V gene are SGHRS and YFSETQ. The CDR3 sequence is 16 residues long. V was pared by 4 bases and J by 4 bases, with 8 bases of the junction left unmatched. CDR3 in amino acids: CASSQWTGAGTGELFF. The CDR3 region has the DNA TGCGCCAGCAGCCAGTGGACAGGGGCTGGCACCGGGGAGCTGTTTTTT.

CDR3 residues: CASRETGGAGGELFF. CDR3 nucleotides: TGCGCCAGCAGGGAGACAGGGGGCGCGGGCGGGGAGCTGTTTTTT. V gene TRBV10-2 combines with J gene TRBJ2-2; 10 bases are a match to TRBD1. Germline V gene sequence: CDR1 WSHSY, CDR2 SAAADI. V was clipped by 6 bases and J by 7 bases; unmatched bases: 8. The CDR3 is 15 residues long.

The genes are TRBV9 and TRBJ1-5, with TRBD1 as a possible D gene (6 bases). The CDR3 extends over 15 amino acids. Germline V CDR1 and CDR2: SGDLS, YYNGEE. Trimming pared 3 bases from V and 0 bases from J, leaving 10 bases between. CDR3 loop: CASSATGHSNQPQHF. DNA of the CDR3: TGTGCCAGCAGCGCAACAGGGCATAGCAATCAGCCCCAGCATTTT.

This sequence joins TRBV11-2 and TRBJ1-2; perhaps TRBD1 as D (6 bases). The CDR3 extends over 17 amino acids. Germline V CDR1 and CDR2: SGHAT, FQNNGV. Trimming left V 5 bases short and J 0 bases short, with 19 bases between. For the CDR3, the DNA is TGTGCCAGCAGCGGAGGAGTAGGGACATACACTAACTATGGCTACACCTTC. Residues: CASSGGVGTYTNYGYTF.

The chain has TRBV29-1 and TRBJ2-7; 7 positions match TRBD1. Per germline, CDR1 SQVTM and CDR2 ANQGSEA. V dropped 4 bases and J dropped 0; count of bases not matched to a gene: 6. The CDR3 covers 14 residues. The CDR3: CSVARQGSSYEQYF. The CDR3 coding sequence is TGCAGCGTTGCCCGACAGGGAAGCTCCTACGAGCAGTACTTC.

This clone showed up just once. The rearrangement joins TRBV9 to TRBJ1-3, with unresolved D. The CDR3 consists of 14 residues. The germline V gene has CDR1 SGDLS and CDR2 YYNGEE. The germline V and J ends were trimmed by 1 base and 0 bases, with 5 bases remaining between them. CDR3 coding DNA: TGTGCCAGCAGCGTACAAAGCTCTGGAAACACCATATATTTT. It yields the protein CASSVQSSGNTIYF.

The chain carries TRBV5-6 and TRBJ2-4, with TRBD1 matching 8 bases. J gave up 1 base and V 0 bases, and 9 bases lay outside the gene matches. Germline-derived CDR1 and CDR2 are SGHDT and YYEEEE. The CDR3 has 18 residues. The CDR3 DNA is TGTGCCAGCAGCTTGGTTCGACAGGGGCGGGTCGCCAAAAACATTCAGTACTTC. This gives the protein CASSLVRQGRVAKNIQYF.

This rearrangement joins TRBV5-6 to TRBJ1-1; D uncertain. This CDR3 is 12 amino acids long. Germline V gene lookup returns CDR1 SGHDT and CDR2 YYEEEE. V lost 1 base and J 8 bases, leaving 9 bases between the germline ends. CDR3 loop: CASSLLTEEAFF. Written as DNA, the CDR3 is TGTGCCAGCAGCTTGTTGACGGAAGAAGCTTTCTTT.

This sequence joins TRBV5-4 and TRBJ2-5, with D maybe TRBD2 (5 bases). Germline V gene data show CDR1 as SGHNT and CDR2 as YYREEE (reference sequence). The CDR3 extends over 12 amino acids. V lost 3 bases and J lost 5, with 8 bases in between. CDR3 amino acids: CASSSPGETQYF. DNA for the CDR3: TGTGCCAGCAGCTCGCCGGGGGAGACCCAGTACTTC. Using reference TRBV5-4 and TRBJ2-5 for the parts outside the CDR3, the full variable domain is ETGVTQSPTHLIKTRGQQVTLRCSSQSGHNTVSWYQQALGQGPQFIFQYYREEENGRGNFPPRFSGLQFPNYSSELNVNALELDDSALYLCASSSPGETQYFGPGTRLLVL.

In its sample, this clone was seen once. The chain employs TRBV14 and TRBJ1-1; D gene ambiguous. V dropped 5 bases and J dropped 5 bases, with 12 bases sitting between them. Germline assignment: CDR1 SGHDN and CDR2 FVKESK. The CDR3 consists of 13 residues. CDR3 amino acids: CASSIWANTEAFF. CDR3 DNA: TGTGCCAGCAGCATTTGGGCGAATACTGAAGCTTTCTTT.

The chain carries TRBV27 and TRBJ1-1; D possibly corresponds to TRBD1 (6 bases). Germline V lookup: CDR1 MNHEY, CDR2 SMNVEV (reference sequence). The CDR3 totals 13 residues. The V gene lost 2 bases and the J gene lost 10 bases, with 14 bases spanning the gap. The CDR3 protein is CASSLEAGVGAFF. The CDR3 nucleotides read TGTGCCAGCAGTTTAGAGGCAGGGGTAGGAGCTTTCTTT.

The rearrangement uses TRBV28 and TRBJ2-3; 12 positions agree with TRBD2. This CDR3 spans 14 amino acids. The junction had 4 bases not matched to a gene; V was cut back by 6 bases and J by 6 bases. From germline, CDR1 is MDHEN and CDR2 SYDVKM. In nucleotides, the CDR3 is TGTGCCAGCAGGAAGGGACTAGCGGGCGATACGCAGTATTTT. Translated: CASRKGLAGDTQYF. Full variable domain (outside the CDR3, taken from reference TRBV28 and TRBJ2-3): DVKVTQSSRYLVKRTGEKVFLECVQDMDHENMFWYRQDPGLGLRLIYFSYDVKMKEKGDIPEGYSVSREKKERFSLILESASTNQTSMYLCASRKGLAGDTQYFGPGTRLTVL.

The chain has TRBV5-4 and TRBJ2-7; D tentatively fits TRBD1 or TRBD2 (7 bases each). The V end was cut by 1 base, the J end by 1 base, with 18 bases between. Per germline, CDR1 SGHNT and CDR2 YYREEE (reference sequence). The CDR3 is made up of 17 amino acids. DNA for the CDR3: TGTGCCAGCAGCTTGTACAGGGGCGGGGGCGAATCCTACGAGCAGTACTTC. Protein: CASSLYRGGGESYEQYF.

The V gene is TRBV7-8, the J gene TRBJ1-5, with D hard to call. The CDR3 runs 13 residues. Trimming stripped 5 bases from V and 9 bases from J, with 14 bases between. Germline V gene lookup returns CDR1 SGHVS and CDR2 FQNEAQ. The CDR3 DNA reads TGTGCCAGCAGCGCAGGAGCTCCCGGGCCCCAGCATTTT. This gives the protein CASSAGAPGPQHF.

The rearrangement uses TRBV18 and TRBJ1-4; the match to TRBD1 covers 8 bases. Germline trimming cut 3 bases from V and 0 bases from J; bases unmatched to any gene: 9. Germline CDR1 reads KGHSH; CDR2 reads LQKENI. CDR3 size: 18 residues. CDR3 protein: CASSPALRQGSTNEKLFF. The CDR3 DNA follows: TGTGCCAGCTCACCTGCGTTGCGACAGGGGTCAACTAATGAAAAACTGTTTTTT.

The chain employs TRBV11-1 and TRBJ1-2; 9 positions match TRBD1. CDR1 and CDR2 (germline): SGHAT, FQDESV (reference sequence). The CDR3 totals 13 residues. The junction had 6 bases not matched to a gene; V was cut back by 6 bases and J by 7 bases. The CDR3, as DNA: TGTGCCAGCAGTCGCACAGGGGGCGCTGGCTACACCTTC. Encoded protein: CASSRTGGAGYTF. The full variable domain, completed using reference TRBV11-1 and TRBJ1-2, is EAEVAQSPRYKITEKSQAVAFWCDPISGHATLYWYRQILGQGPELLVQFQDESVVDDSQLPKDRFSAERLKGVDSTLKIQPAELGDSAMYLCASSRTGGAGYTFGSGTRLTVV.

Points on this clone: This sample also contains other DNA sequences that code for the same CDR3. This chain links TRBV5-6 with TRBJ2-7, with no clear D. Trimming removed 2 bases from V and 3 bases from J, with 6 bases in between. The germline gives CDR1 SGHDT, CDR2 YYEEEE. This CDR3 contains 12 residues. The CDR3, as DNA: TGTGCCAGCAGCTTATCGGGCTACGAGCAGTACTTC. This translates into CASSLSGYEQYF.

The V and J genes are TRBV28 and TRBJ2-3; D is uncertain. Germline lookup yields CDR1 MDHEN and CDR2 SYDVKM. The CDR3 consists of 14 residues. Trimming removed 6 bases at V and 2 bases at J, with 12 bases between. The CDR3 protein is CASRHPRVTDTQYF. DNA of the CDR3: TGTGCCAGCAGACATCCTAGGGTCACAGATACGCAGTATTTT. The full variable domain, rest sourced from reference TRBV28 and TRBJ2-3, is DVKVTQSSRYLVKRTGEKVFLECVQDMDHENMFWYRQDPGLGLRLIYFSYDVKMKEKGDIPEGYSVSREKKERFSLILESASTNQTSMYLCASRHPRVTDTQYFGPGTRLTVL.